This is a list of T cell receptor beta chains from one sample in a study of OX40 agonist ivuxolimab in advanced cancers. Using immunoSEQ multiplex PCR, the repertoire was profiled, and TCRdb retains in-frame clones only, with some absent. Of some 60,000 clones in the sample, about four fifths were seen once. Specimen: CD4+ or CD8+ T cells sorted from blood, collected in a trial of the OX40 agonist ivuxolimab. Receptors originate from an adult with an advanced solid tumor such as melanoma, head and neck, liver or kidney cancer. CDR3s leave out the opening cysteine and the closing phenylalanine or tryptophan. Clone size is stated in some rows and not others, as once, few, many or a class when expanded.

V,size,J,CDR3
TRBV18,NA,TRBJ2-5,ASSPGSSGRNQETQY
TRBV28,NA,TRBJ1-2,ASTQSAGASLWGYT
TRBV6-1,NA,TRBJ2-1,ASTTGGIYNEQF
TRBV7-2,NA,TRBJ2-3,ASSPLGGGADTQY
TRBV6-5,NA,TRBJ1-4,ASSYSWRGLNEKLF
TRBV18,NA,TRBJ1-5,ASSPPDQPQH
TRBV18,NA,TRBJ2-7,ASSPPYRASYEQY
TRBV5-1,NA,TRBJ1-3,ASSLQGADTIY
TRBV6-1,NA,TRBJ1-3,ASSTEPGNTIY
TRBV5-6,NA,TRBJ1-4,ASSFGHRGEKLF
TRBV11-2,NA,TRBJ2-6,ASSLGISGANVLT
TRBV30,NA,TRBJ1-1,AWSSRMNTEAF
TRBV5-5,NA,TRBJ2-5,ASSLQGQRETQY
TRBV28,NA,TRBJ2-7,ASRPLRLRAGTYEQY
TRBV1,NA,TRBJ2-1,TSSQVPTSGSFYEQF
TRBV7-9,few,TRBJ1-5,ASSDGQLSNQPQH
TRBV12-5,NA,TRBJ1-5,ASGRGQGGQPQH
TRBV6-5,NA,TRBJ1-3,ASSYDSHSGNTIY
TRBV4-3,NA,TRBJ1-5,ASSQESMEYSNQPQH
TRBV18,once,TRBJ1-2,ASSPIGGQGANYGYT
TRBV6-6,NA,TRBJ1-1,ASSYSGTDTEAF
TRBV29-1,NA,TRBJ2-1,SVERTSGLYNEQF
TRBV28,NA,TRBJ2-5,ASTVTGVGEQETQY
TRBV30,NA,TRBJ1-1,AWSSGLLLMNTEAF
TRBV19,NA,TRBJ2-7,ASSVLGDEQY
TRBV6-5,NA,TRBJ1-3,ASSYLLGNTIY
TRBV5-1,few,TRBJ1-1,ASSYGTRVNTEAF
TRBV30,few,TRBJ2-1,AWGTSGGVYNEQF
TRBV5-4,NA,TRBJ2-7,ASSLARTDSYEQY
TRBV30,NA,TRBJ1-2,AWQRTGFNYGYT
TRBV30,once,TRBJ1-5,AWAGGSNQPQH
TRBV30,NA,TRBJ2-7,AWSYSGSSYEQY
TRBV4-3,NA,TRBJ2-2,ASSQDSATPSSWELF
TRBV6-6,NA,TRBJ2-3,ASSLGKVDTQY
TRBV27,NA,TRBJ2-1,ASRWTSGYNEQF
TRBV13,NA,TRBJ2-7,ASSPPPRTSGRRMYEQY
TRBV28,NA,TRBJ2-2,ASSEPGRGTGELF
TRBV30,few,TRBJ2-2,ATLRGSGLAGINTGELF
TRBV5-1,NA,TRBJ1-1,ASSNGQGPPFNTEAF
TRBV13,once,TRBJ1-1,ASSPQDRVNTEAF
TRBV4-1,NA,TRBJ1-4,ASTPGQGAKSNEKLF
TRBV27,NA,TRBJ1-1,ASSPSGGGTEAF
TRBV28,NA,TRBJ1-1,ATTIRPSWNTEAF
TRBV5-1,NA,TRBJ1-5,ASSLAGGLGQPQH
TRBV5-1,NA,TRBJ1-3,ASSLAGYGNTIY